This TCR beta chain was identified during a study of vaccination and CD4 T cells after COVID-19. Germline CDR1 is KGHSH and CDR2 is LQKENI. The CDR3 is 15 amino acids. The V end lost 0 bases, the J end lost 3 bases, and 8 bases lay between the germline ends. The treatment denotes: roughly ten-day PBMC culture with coronavirus spike peptide pools or control peptides (ViraFEST assay). With the Oncomine TCR Beta short-read assay, DNA from cultured CD4+ T cells was sequenced. The template was genomic DNA from cultured CD4+ T cells. Using its own MiXCR run on the PCR reads, TCRdb lists one record per CDR3 protein. The sample holds 14,000 to 15,000 distinct CDR3 sequences, about two fifths seen once. Of note for this clonotype: Its target is not known.

This chain connects TRBV18 to TRBJ2-2; no reliable D call. This clonotype was sampled from a human donor who had recovered from COVID-19. Sequenced: CD4+ T cells from blood, cultured in vitro. The CDR3 loop reads CASSPPSAYTGELFF. DNA for the CDR3: TGTGCCAGCTCACCACCATCGGCTTACACCGGGGAGCTGTTTTTT.